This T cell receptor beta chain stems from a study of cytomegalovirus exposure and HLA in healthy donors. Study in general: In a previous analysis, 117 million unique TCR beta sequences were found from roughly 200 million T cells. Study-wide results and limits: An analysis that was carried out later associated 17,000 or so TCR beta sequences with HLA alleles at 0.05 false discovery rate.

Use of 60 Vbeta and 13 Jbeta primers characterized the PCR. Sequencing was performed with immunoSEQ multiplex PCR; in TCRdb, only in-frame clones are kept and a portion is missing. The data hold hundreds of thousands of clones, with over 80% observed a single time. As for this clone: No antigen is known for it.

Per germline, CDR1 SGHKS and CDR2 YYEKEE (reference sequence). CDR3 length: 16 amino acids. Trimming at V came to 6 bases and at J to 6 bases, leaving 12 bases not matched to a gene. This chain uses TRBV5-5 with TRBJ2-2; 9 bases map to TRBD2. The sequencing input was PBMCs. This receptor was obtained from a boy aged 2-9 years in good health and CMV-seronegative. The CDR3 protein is CASTPAVLAGPGELFF. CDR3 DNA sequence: TGTGCCAGCACCCCAGCTGTTCTAGCGGGACCCGGGGAGCTGTTTTTT.